These 23 T cell receptor beta chains were sequenced from one sample in a study of cytomegalovirus exposure and HLA in healthy donors. Primers included in the PCR were 60 Vbeta and 13 Jbeta primers. Assay used: immunoSEQ multiplex PCR; TCRdb lists only in-frame clones, some missing. This sample yields about 76,000 clones, of which around 73% are seen a single time; nearly 9% belongs to the top ten. Sequenced material: PBMCs. These receptor sequences come from a woman aged 35 to 49 in good health and CMV-seropositive.

CDR3 amino acids: CASSLRGPPYEQYF. The CDR3 bases are TGTGCCAGCAGCCTCAGGGGTCCCCCCTACGAGCAGTACTTC. The chain joins TRBV7-2 to TRBJ2-7; possibly TRBD1 for D (6 bases). There are 14 residues in the CDR3. Trimming stripped 5 bases from V and 2 bases from J, with 13 bases between. The germline gives CDR1 SGHTA, CDR2 FQGNSA.

The chain links TRBV11-2 to TRBJ1-4; 8 positions match TRBD1. V trimming: 3 bases; J trimming: 5 bases; junction bases outside the gene matches: 2. CDR3 size: 14 residues. Germline CDR1 reads SGHAT; CDR2 reads FQNNGV. CDR3 region: CASSLRTGNEKLFF. The CDR3 coding sequence is TGTGCCAGCAGCTTGAGGACAGGGAATGAAAAACTGTTTTTT.

The chain uses TRBV10-3 and TRBJ2-1, with 8 nucleotides matching TRBD2. The V and J ends lost 7 bases and 10 bases, in that order; junction bases with no gene match: 9. CDR1 and CDR2 (germline): ENHRY, SYGVKD. This CDR3 has 13 residues. The CDR3 reads CAIKGLGWPEQFF. The CDR3 DNA follows: TGTGCCATCAAGGGACTAGGGTGGCCCGAGCAGTTCTTC.

To note about this clone: One junction end disagrees with the germline gene, perhaps due to a read error. The gene calls are TRBV7-9 and TRBJ2-5; no definite D call. Looked up from germline, CDR1 is SEHNR and CDR2 is FQNEAQ (reference sequence). The CDR3 extends over 13 amino acids. The DNA for the CDR3 is TGTTCCAGCAGCCCAGTGAATGGAGAGACCCAGTACTTC. Encoded protein: CSSSPVNGETQYF.

Of note for this clone: This sample includes further DNA sequences coding for the same CDR3. J is TRBJ1-1 and V is TRBV28; D gene ambiguous. In germline, CDR1 is MDHEN, CDR2 SYDVKM. Trimming pared 2 bases from V and 1 base from J, leaving 5 bases between. CDR3 length equals 13 residues. CDR3 bases: TGTGCCAGCAGTTTACCACAGAACACTGAAGCTTTCTTT. Its translation: CASSLPQNTEAFF.

The J gene is TRBJ2-1, the V gene TRBV28; 12 positions agree with TRBD2. The V gene's germline CDR1 is MDHEN and CDR2 SYDVKM. The CDR3 loop spans 15 amino acids. V lost 5 bases and J lost 7; bases outside the gene matches: 6. DNA for the CDR3: TGTGCCAGCAGTCAGCCTAGCGGGGGGGCGAATGAGCAGTTCTTC. Amino acids: CASSQPSGGANEQFF.

The CDR3 nucleotides read TGTGCCAGCCGGGACAAAGCGACGGATACGCAGTATTTT. This codes for CASRDKATDTQYF. V usage is TRBV5-8 and J usage is TRBJ2-3, with D possibly TRBD1 on 6 matching bases. The germline gives CDR1 SGHTS, CDR2 YDEGEE. This CDR3 is built from 13 residues. The germline V and J ends were trimmed by 7 bases and 6 bases, with 15 bases remaining between them.

The chain is built from TRBV19 and TRBJ2-5, with 8 bases matching TRBD1. The germline V gene has CDR1 LNHDA and CDR2 SQIVND (reference sequence). The junction had 7 bases not matched to a gene; V was cut back by 10 bases and J by 3 bases. CDR3 length: 13 residues. CDR3 bases: TGTGCCACCCGGACAGGGCAAGAAGAGACCCAGTACTTC. It codes for CATRTGQEETQYF. Full variable domain (missing parts from reference TRBV19 and TRBJ2-5): DGGITQSPKYLFRKEGQNVTLSCEQNLNHDAMYWYRQDPGQGLRLIYYSQIVNDFQKGDIAEGYSVSREKKESFPLTVTSAQKNPTAFYLCATRTGQEETQYFGPGTRLLVL.

V is TRBV6-1 and J is TRBJ1-2, with TRBD1 matching 11 bases. The CDR3 contains 15 residues. V was pared by 1 base and J by 10 bases, with 8 bases of the junction left unmatched. Germline V gene sequence: CDR1 MNHNS, CDR2 SASEGT. The CDR3 here is CASSEVQGQGAVYTF. In DNA form, the CDR3 reads TGTGCCAGCAGTGAAGTACAAGGACAGGGGGCCGTCTACACCTTC.

V gene TRBV5-1 combines with J gene TRBJ1-6; D unclear. V shed 0 bases and J shed 9 bases, with 13 bases lying between them. The CDR3 runs 15 residues. CDR1 is SGHRS and CDR2 is YFSETQ in the germline V gene. CDR3 DNA sequence: TGCGCCAGCAGCTTGGAAGGTAGCGATATTTCACCCCTCCACTTT. As protein: CASSLEGSDISPLHF.

The DNA of the CDR3 is TGTGCCAGCAGTTTACAGGGGTCCACTGAAGCTTTCTTT. Translated, it gives CASSLQGSTEAFF. The V gene is TRBV27, the J gene TRBJ1-1, with a tentative D call TRBD1 (6 bases). V was shortened by 2 bases and J by 4 bases, with 8 bases between the two germline ends. The CDR3 runs to 13 residues. CDR1 MNHEY and CDR2 SMNVEV come from the germline V gene (reference sequence).

Here the CDR3 DNA reads TGTGCCAGCAGCGACTCTTCCGGGACAGAGTACAATGAGCAGTTCTTC. It specifies CASSDSSGTEYNEQFF. The rearrangement links TRBV9 to TRBJ2-1, with 7 nucleotides matching TRBD1. The CDR3 is 16 residues long. Germline V gene data show CDR1 as SGDLS and CDR2 as YYNGEE. Trimming cost V 3 bases and J 4 bases; bases outside gene matches: 10.

This chain joins TRBV19 and TRBJ2-3, with D hard to call. Between the trimmed V and J ends, which lost 9 bases and 6 bases, there was a span of 19 bases. CDR1 is LNHDA and CDR2 is SQIVND in the germline V gene (reference sequence). The CDR3 totals 14 residues. CDR3: CASSYSYAPDTQYF. The CDR3 nucleotides are TGTGCCAGCAGTTACTCGTATGCGCCGGATACGCAGTATTTT.

Only a few counts were recorded for this clone. A read error likely explains this, since a far larger clone differs by one base. Within the sample, other DNA sequences also encode this same CDR3. This chain connects TRBV4-2 to TRBJ2-7, with 10 bases aligning to TRBD2. Trimming at V came to 0 bases and at J to 5 bases, leaving 7 bases not matched to a gene. Germline CDR1 is LGHNA and CDR2 is YNFKEQ. This CDR3 has 16 residues. The CDR3 sequence is CASSQDPQRGGDEQYF. DNA for the CDR3: TGTGCCAGCAGCCAAGACCCCCAGCGGGGGGGCGACGAGCAGTACTTC.

This chain connects TRBV12-5 to TRBJ2-1, with 9 bases that match TRBD1. CDR1 is LGHNT, CDR2 FRNRAP, per germline. Trimming cost V 1 base and J 10 bases; bases outside gene matches: 8. The CDR3 runs 15 residues. The chain's CDR3 is CASGLDGTGRWEQFF. The CDR3 nucleotides are TGTGCTAGTGGTTTGGACGGGACAGGGCGTTGGGAGCAGTTCTTC.

The chain recombines TRBV10-3 with TRBJ2-2, with D possibly matching TRBD2 (6 bases). Trimming left V 4 bases short and J 0 bases short, with 15 bases between. The CDR3 sequence is 17 residues long. Germline CDR1 ENHRY, CDR2 SYGVKD. The CDR3, as DNA: TGTGCCATCAGTGTGGGGAGGACGTCCGCGAACACCGGGGAGCTGTTTTTT. Translation gives CAISVGRTSANTGELFF.

The gene calls are TRBV7-2 and TRBJ2-3; D is undetermined. This CDR3 is 12 amino acids long. Germline V lookup: CDR1 SGHTA, CDR2 FQGNSA. With 5 bases removed from V and 5 bases from J, the gap between germline ends came to 8 bases. CDR3 residues: CASSRRGDTQYF. CDR3 nucleotides: TGTGCCAGCAGCCGCAGAGGAGATACGCAGTATTTT.

The gene calls are TRBV30 and TRBJ1-1; 8 nucleotides line up with TRBD1. The CDR3 consists of 12 residues. Germline assignment: CDR1 GTSNPN and CDR2 SVGIG (reference sequence). V was clipped by 3 bases and J by 7 bases; unmatched bases: 4. The CDR3 coding sequence is TGTGCCTGGAGCCCGGGACAGGATGAAGCTTTCTTT. Translating gives CAWSPGQDEAFF.

The chain joins TRBV5-1 to TRBJ1-6; D gene ambiguous. Trimming stripped 5 bases from V and 7 bases from J, with 7 bases between. This CDR3 has 12 amino acids. The germline CDR1 and CDR2 sequences are SGHRS and YFSETQ. CDR3 residues: CASRLANSPLHF. CDR3 DNA: TGCGCCAGCAGGTTAGCCAATTCACCCCTCCACTTT.

The chain has TRBV4-3 and TRBJ1-6; D is ambiguous. With 0 bases removed from V and 6 bases from J, the gap between germline ends came to 15 bases. The germline gives CDR1 LGHNA, CDR2 YSLEER. The CDR3 is 17 residues long. CDR3 in amino acids: CASSQDLASGGNSPLHF. The DNA of the CDR3 is TGCGCCAGCAGCCAAGATTTAGCCTCCGGCGGTAATTCACCCCTCCACTTT.

The V gene is TRBV19, the J gene TRBJ1-2; the D is unclear. Between the trimmed V and J ends, which lost 5 bases and 3 bases, there was a span of 7 bases. This CDR3 is 12 amino acids long. CDR1 is LNHDA, CDR2 SQIVND, per germline (reference sequence). The CDR3 DNA is TGTGCCAGTAGTCCCAATTACTATGGCTACACCTTC. As protein: CASSPNYYGYTF.

The chain couples TRBV30 to TRBJ2-5; 11 bases map to TRBD2. The CDR3 spans 14 residues. From germline, CDR1 is GTSNPN and CDR2 SVGIG (reference sequence). V shed 7 bases, J shed 3 bases, and the junction held 7 bases outside the gene matches. The CDR3 coding sequence is TGTGCCTCCCCTAGCGGGGGGACAAAAGAGACCCAGTACTTC. Encoded protein: CASPSGGTKETQYF.

This rearrangement joins TRBV5-1 to TRBJ2-6, with 7 bases identical to TRBD1. The CDR3 has 17 amino acids. Trimming at V came to 3 bases and at J to 0 bases, leaving 6 bases not matched to a gene. Germline V CDR1 and CDR2: SGHRS, YFSETQ. This CDR3 is CASSSGQASSGANVLTF. The CDR3 nucleotides read TGCGCCAGCAGCTCTGGACAGGCCTCCTCTGGGGCCAACGTCCTGACTTTC.